The clone carrying this T cell receptor (beta chain) was found once. The sample is drawn from a study of blood T cell repertoires in COVID-19. The overall study: Donors in the United States, Italy and Spain gave samples during acute or convalescent COVID-19.

Trimming pared 2 bases from V and 5 bases from J, leaving 10 bases between. The germline V gene encodes CDR1 LGHNT and CDR2 FRNRAP. The CDR3 loop spans 13 amino acids. Methods used by the authors: Nucleated cell counts were estimated from reference gene primer amplification. The protocol was immunoSEQ multiplex PCR, while the TCRdb copy is restricted to in-frame clones and leaves out a portion. The D gene and trimming were derived from the DNA, and the V and J assignments and clone size from that table. Seen here are roughly 69,000 clones, about 84% observed once, and the top ten hold roughly 13%. The V call is TRBV12-5, the J call TRBJ2-7; a possible D gene is TRBD1 (6 bases). The sample taken for sequencing was peripheral blood. This receptor was obtained from a man aged 50 to 59 with COVID-19, enrolled during active disease. The CDR3 DNA sequence: TGTGCTAGTGGTTTGTTGAACAGGGACGAGCAGTACTTC. It yields the protein CASGLLNRDEQYF.